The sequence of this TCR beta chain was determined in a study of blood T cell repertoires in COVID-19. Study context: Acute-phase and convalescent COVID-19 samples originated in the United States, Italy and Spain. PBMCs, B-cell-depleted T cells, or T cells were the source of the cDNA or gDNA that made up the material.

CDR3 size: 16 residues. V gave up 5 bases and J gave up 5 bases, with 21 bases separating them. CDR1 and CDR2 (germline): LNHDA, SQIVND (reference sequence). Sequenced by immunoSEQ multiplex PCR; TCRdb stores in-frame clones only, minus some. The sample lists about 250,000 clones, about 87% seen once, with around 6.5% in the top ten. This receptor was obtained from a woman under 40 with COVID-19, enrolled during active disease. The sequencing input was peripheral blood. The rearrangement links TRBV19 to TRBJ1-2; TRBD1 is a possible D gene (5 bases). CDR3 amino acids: CASSAGTGTGVYGYTF. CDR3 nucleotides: TGTGCCAGTAGTGCGGGAACCGGGACCGGGGTTTATGGCTACACCTTC. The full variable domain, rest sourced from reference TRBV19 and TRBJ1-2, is DGGITQSPKYLFRKEGQNVTLSCEQNLNHDAMYWYRQDPGQGLRLIYYSQIVNDFQKGDIAEGYSVSREKKESFPLTVTSAQKNPTAFYLCASSAGTGTGVYGYTFGSGTRLTVV.